This TCR beta chain originates from a study of metastatic and nonmetastatic thyroid tumors (dated by TCRdb to the early 2020s). About the study as a whole: For patients with malignant and with benign thyroid disease, the researchers compared repertoires between peripheral blood samples and tumor or nodule tissue samples.

This clone was seen many times. The clone's antigen remains unknown. A clone one base away is much larger, so this may be a read error. Libraries were built with PCR. Sequencing relied on an Illumina HiSeq 4000. High-throughput sequencing was used to profile the TCR beta-chain CDR3 region of each patient. The authors' analysis ran thus. The researchers built a classifier to tell apart papillary thyroid cancer patients with distant metastasis, based on CDR3 differences among clinicopathological groups. The Shannon index was used to assess repertoire diversity, and the Morisita-Horn index was used to assess tumor-blood repertoire similarity. TCRdb applied fastp at Q25 and MiXCR to the public reads, then kept only in-frame beta chains. The V and J calls shown here were made by TCRdb, not taken from the authors' results. The sample yields under 95,000 clones; around 7.8% were counted once. Roughly 10% of the sample comes from the top ten.

None of the patients had been given any treatment before thyroid surgery. Using T-cell receptor beta sequencing, the researchers looked back retrospectively at clinical samples from patients, gathered between about 2012 and 2019. The full study reports these points: In both blood and tumor samples, malignant tumors were reported to have significantly higher TCR beta diversity than benign nodules.

The receptor comes from a female donor with papillary thyroid cancer or a benign thyroid nodule (not recorded which). Some clones in this sample may be carry-over from other donors' samples. Specimen: blood.

The encoded CDR3 is CASSFGLAGGPGELFF. The DNA sequence follows: TGTGCCAGCAGTTTCGGACTAGCGGGGGGACCCGGGGAGCTGTTTTTT. Recombination linked TRBV6-9 to TRBJ2-2, with 14 bases aligning to TRBD2. Taken from cysteine to phenylalanine, the CDR3 has 16 residues. Left in the record is the CDR3 DNA by itself, 48 bases read in frame from the first base. Via the germline V gene, CDR1 is MNHGY and CDR2 SVAAGI. V ends up 4 bases short and J 6 bases short, with an unmatched junction base count of 4.